The next 16 T cell receptor beta chains were all read from a single sample in a study of blood T cell repertoires in COVID-19. Using immunoSEQ multiplex PCR, the repertoire was profiled, and TCRdb retains in-frame clones only, with some absent. Of about 250,000 clones listed, approximately 89% are singletons. Material: PBMCs or T cells enriched from blood (not recorded which). Every receptor here comes from a woman aged 30 to 39 with acute COVID-19.

V gene TRBV11-2 combines with J gene TRBJ2-2; tentative D call: TRBD2 (6 bases). Germline-derived CDR1 and CDR2 are SGHAT and FQNNGV. This CDR3 region has 15 residues. Trimming stripped 4 bases from V and 7 bases from J, with 16 bases between. For the CDR3, the DNA is TGTGCCAGCAGCTCAGCGACTAGGCCGGGCGGGGAGCTGTTTTTT. Translation gives CASSSATRPGGELFF.

This clone was counted between two and nine times. V and J are TRBV2 and TRBJ2-7, with 8 bases fitting TRBD1. The V and J ends lost 4 bases and 3 bases, in that order; junction bases with no gene match: 8. The CDR3 totals 15 residues. The germline gives CDR1 SNHLY, CDR2 FYNNEI. For the CDR3, the DNA is TGTGCCAGCAGTGGATACGACAGGGGCGGCTACGAGCAGTACTTC. Protein: CASSGYDRGGYEQYF.

A single count supports this clone. The V call is TRBV4-1, the J call TRBJ1-5; TRBD1 agrees at 8 bases. The CDR3 runs 15 residues. The V and J ends lost 1 base and 9 bases, in that order; junction bases with no gene match: 8. Germline lookup yields CDR1 MGHRA and CDR2 YSYEKL. As DNA, the CDR3 is TGCGCCAGCAGCCAAGGGGAACAGGGGGACGGGCCCCAGCATTTT. The encoded protein is CASSQGEQGDGPQHF.

This clone was picked up one time. The V call is TRBV4-3, the J call TRBJ1-6, with 7 bases that match TRBD1. There are 15 residues in the CDR3. J gave up 10 bases and V 3 bases, and 9 bases lay outside the gene matches. CDR1 is LGHNA and CDR2 is YSLEER in the germline V gene. CDR3 DNA sequence: TGCGCCAGCAGCCAGGACAGGCCGTCTGTCTCACCCCTCCACTTT. This sequence encodes CASSQDRPSVSPLHF.

V gene TRBV9 combines with J gene TRBJ2-6; 7 bases fit TRBD1. With V trimmed by 0 bases and J by 10 bases, 10 bases remained unmatched. This CDR3 has 16 residues. Looked up from germline, CDR1 is SGDLS and CDR2 is YYNGEE. The CDR3 DNA sequence: TGTGCCAGCAGCGTAGACCCACAAGGACAGGCAAACGTCCTGACTTTC. It codes for CASSVDPQGQANVLTF.

In its sample, this clone was seen once. This rearrangement joins TRBV4-3 to TRBJ1-3; D uncertain. Trimming removed 0 bases from V and 3 bases from J, with 9 bases in between. Germline CDR1 LGHNA, CDR2 YSLEER. The CDR3 consists of 15 residues. CDR3 region: CASSQDFSNGNTIYF. The CDR3 DNA sequence: TGCGCCAGCAGCCAAGATTTTAGTAATGGAAACACCATATATTTT.

The chain employs TRBV4-1 and TRBJ1-3; D gene ambiguous. The V end lost 3 bases, the J end lost 8 bases, and 14 bases lay between the germline ends. There are 14 residues in the CDR3. CDR1 is MGHRA and CDR2 is YSYEKL in the germline V gene. The CDR3 DNA reads as TGCGCCAGCAGCCAGGAACGTATGGGCTACACCATATATTTT. It translates to CASSQERMGYTIYF.

This chain joins TRBV7-2 and TRBJ2-7; TRBD1 agrees at 8 bases. Per the germline V gene, CDR1 is SGHTA and CDR2 is FQGNSA. This CDR3 spans 16 amino acids. V gave up 2 bases and J gave up 7 bases; unmatched junction bases: 13. CDR3 residues: CASSLIVGQGANEQYF. DNA of the CDR3: TGTGCCAGCAGCTTAATAGTCGGGCAGGGGGCAAATGAGCAGTACTTC. Combining the CDR3 with reference TRBV7-2 and TRBJ2-7 gives the whole variable domain GAGVSQSPSNKVTEKGKDVELRCDPISGHTALYWYRQSLGQGLEFLIYFQGNSAPDKSGLPSDRFSAERTGGSVSTLTIQRTQQEDSAVYLCASSLIVGQGANEQYFGPGTRLTVT.

In this sample, this clone turned up once. The rearrangement joins TRBV5-4 to TRBJ1-3; D is ambiguous. This CDR3 spans 12 amino acids. V lost 3 bases to trimming and J lost 4 bases, with 5 bases between them. The V gene's germline CDR1 is SGHNT and CDR2 YYREEE (reference sequence). The CDR3 sequence is CASSWRGNTIYF. CDR3 nucleotides: TGTGCCAGCAGCTGGAGGGGAAACACCATATATTTT.

The V call is TRBV3-1 (or the pseudogene TRBV3-2), the J call TRBJ2-5, with 7 positions matching TRBD1. This CDR3 has 17 residues. Looked up from germline, CDR1 is LGHDT and CDR2 is YNNKEL (reference sequence). V gave up 5 bases and J gave up 8 bases; unmatched junction bases: 20. CDR3 amino acids: CASSSPHRQGPGRTQYF. CDR3 in DNA: TGTGCCAGCAGCTCCCCTCACCGACAGGGCCCTGGGAGAACCCAGTACTTC.

The chain is built from TRBV5-6 and TRBJ1-2, with 9 bases fitting TRBD1. The length of the CDR3 is 15 residues. Per germline, CDR1 SGHDT and CDR2 YYEEEE. V trimming: 4 bases; J trimming: 4 bases; junction bases outside the gene matches: 8. CDR3 DNA: TGTGCCAGCAGCCCCGACAGGGGGTCTTTCTATGGCTACACCTTC. It translates to CASSPDRGSFYGYTF.

This chain links TRBV2 with TRBJ2-3, with 7 bases lining up with TRBD1. This CDR3 region has 15 residues. V was clipped by 6 bases and J by 2 bases; unmatched bases: 8. Per germline, CDR1 SNHLY and CDR2 FYNNEI. The CDR3 reads CASRPTTGSTDTQYF. The DNA of the CDR3 is TGTGCCAGCAGGCCGACGACAGGGTCCACAGATACGCAGTATTTT.

This clone has only one observation. V usage is TRBV4-1 and J usage is TRBJ2-1; TRBD2 might be the D (6 bases). In germline, CDR1 is MGHRA, CDR2 YSYEKL. Trimming took 6 bases from V and 2 from J, leaving 20 bases between them. The CDR3 length is 17 residues. The CDR3 is CASSYHAVREAYNEQFF. The DNA of the CDR3 is TGCGCCAGCAGTTACCACGCCGTCAGGGAGGCCTACAATGAGCAGTTCTTC.

The chain joins TRBV5-1 to TRBJ2-7; D is unresolved. Germline V lookup: CDR1 SGHRS, CDR2 YFSETQ. This CDR3 comprises 15 residues. Trimming left V 1 base short and J 2 bases short, with 13 bases between. CDR3 sequence: CASSLLPGATYEQYF. CDR3 DNA: TGCGCCAGCAGCTTGTTGCCAGGTGCAACCTACGAGCAGTACTTC.

The chain recombines TRBV19 with TRBJ2-3, with 9 bases aligning to TRBD1. The V segment lost 6 bases and the J segment 1 base; nucleotides outside the gene matches: 2. CDR1 and CDR2 (germline): LNHDA, SQIVND (reference sequence). The CDR3 is 14 amino acids. CDR3 in amino acids: CASSRTGGTDTQYF. The CDR3 nucleotides are TGTGCCAGTAGCCGGACAGGGGGCACAGATACGCAGTATTTT.

The V call is TRBV9, the J call TRBJ1-2; D is perhaps TRBD1 (6 bases). CDR3 length: 15 amino acids. Germline values: CDR1 SGDLS, CDR2 YYNGEE. V shed 4 bases and J shed 0 bases, with 13 bases lying between them. The DNA of the CDR3 is TGTGCCAGCAGCCCCGCCACAGGGCCTAACTATGGCTACACCTTC. Translating it yields CASSPATGPNYGYTF.